Described below is a single T cell receptor (beta chain) sequence and its context. Its antigen remains unidentified. No base quality information exists; no much larger clone differs at one position. This record comes from a study of cytomegalovirus exposure and HLA in healthy donors (dated by TCRdb to the late 2010s). Context from the whole study: An earlier analysis of under 600 of the donors reported about 250 Gb of sequence data and more than 90 million unique TCR beta sequences from about 180 million T cells. About 310 gigabases of sequencing data and approximately 85 million unique TCR sequences were included in an early release covering around 650 HLA-typed donors. Of the roughly 410 genotyped donors, over 80% were placed in the genetic ancestry cluster associated with self-reported Caucasian donors. The study aimed to test whether signatures of past pathogen exposure could be identified by cataloging public T cell receptors. The study used immunosequencing to profile the T cell repertoires of 600 to 850 subjects and linked those repertoires to cytomegalovirus serostatus. Besides the first cohort of more than 650 subjects, a separate validation cohort made up of 120 different subjects was used. High-throughput TCR immunosequencing, statistical association of individual TCRs with disease status, and machine learning were combined to predict cytomegalovirus infection status. A later analysis re-examined previously published TCR beta repertoires from several hundred donors and added high-resolution HLA genotyping to investigate patterns of TCR occurrence. Rather than using new phenotypic data, the later analysis identified candidate immune exposures from TCR beta sequences and from how often those sequences occurred across donors. An earlier analysis of several hundred of the donors applied high-throughput TCR beta sequencing to assess whether each TCR beta V gene segment acted as functional or pseudogenic. Donor age, sex, ethnicity and CMV serostatus were compiled together with the repertoire data. A later genetic analysis used genome-wide SNP genotypes for about three fifths of the 666 donors, treating that subset as a discovery cohort. All discovery cohort repertoires had been generated using a single sequencing platform. Both class I and class II loci were covered by HLA typing, at four-digit resolution. Typing coverage varied by locus: about 629-640 donors for A, B, C, DRB1 and DQB1; roughly 510 for DQA1; more than 600 for DPA1; approximately 490 for DPB1. Four to six DR-DQ haplotypes were handled as single units for association and clustering because linkage in the cohort was strong. On average, 235,054 unique TCR beta nucleotide sequences were sequenced per donor among a few hundred genotyped donors of the cohort, with 15% to 20% of those sequences being non-productive. What the authors observed across the whole study: The authors suggested that the approach could potentially be extended to other disease states and immunological phenotypes. At a false discovery rate of 0.05, a later analysis linked 15,000 to 20,000 TCR beta sequences to specific HLA alleles. Sequencing depth was assumed to be roughly uniform across donors in the presence/absence analyses, though that assumption may not hold. In an earlier analysis of approximately 590 of the donors, most TCR beta V segments were observed in productive rearrangements about 87% or about 30% of the time, broadly matching IMGT annotations. Immune exposure information for the cohort was limited to CMV serostatus. Three of the identified cytomegalovirus-associated TCR beta chains were confirmed in vitro to be specific for cytomegalovirus antigens. In a later analysis, HLA-associated TCR beta chains showed more clonal expansion and lower generation probabilities than non-associated chains that were equally common. Correlated functional status among segregating V segments might reflect linkage disequilibrium, but an unknown experimental factor could not be ruled out. In this cohort, only TCR beta chains were sequenced, and detectable features were limited by the absence of alpha or paired-chain data. When HLA alleles, especially DR and DQ, strongly co-occurred, TCR associations were difficult to assign to individual alleles. Most CMV-associated TCR beta chains appeared to be HLA-restricted in a later analysis, and the HLA associations seemed to be driven largely by CMV exposure. Compared with the 666-donor mean, donors in an Asian-associated ancestry cluster had fewer N-insertions in productive TCRs, according to a later genetic analysis. In a later analysis, TCR association rates were found to vary across HLA loci, with the most associated TCRs seen for DRB1 alleles and the fewest for HLA-C alleles. While some public TCRs were present in many individuals, most TCR sequences turned up only very rarely across donors. Because some donors lacked HLA typing at each locus, the association tests relied only on the typed subset. A total of fewer than 200 TCR beta chains were listed by the study as associated with cytomegalovirus. Cytomegalovirus status was reported to be diagnosed by the classifier with high specificity and sensitivity in both the original and validation cohorts. An association between a missense DCLRE1C variant and V-gene and J-gene trimming of TCR beta chains was found in a later genetic analysis and replicated in an independent cohort. A further reported finding was that TCR beta sequences accurately predicted the HLA-A and HLA-B alleles for most subjects in the first cohort. According to a later analysis, parvovirus B19, influenza, CMV and Epstein-Barr virus appeared linked to several top co-occurrence clusters. The sequencing pipeline was judged likely to have produced a cluster of highly shared sequence variants as a technical artifact. The earlier analysis of 587 of the donors excluded fewer than 20 rarely observed V segments, including chromosome 9 orphons, because counts were too low. Some IMGT-functional V segments, including TRBV6-2 and TRBV6-3, could not be distinguished by the 87-base-pair reads and were therefore excluded.

Taken from cysteine to phenylalanine, the CDR3 has 15 residues. Only the CDR3 portion is preserved as DNA: 45 bases, with reading frame beginning at the first base. The junction shows trimming of 5 bases on V and 5 bases on J, and the gene matches do not reach 11 bases of it. From a lookup of the germline V gene (reference sequence), CDR1 and CDR2 are SEHNR and FQNEAQ. Preparation of the library involved the immunoSEQ multiplex PCR assay. The multiplex PCR relied on a mix of 60 forward primers for TCR Vbeta segments and 13 reverse primers for TCR Jbeta segments. The CDR3 region of rearranged TCR beta genes was amplified from genomic DNA with a multiplex PCR assay. On the Illumina HiSeq System, the amplified TCR beta libraries were sequenced as 87-base-pair reads. The authors processed their data as follows. In a later analysis, roughly 80 million unique TCR beta chains were counted across the roughly 670 repertoires, and roughly 10 million of these chains were shared by at least two donors. To remove PCR and sequencing errors, raw reads were error-corrected and collapsed into unique sequences using a nearest-neighbor algorithm that merged closely related sequences. To assign V, D and J gene segments, CDR3 sequences were aligned to IMGT reference sequences. Each retained sequence needed at least a six-nucleotide match to both a V gene segment and a J gene segment. Rearrangements were called productive when the CDR3 lacked stop codons and stayed in frame with V and J; all others were non-productive. Following IMGT convention, CDR3 was defined as the stretch from the second conserved V-encoded cysteine to the conserved J-encoded phenylalanine. Sequences without an unambiguous match to a single V gene segment were excluded from the earlier analysis of 450 to 650 of the donors. In an earlier analysis of 450 to 700 of the donors, V segments were called functional above 56.7% productive rearrangements and were called segregating when the between-donor standard deviation exceeded 5%. To diagnose cytomegalovirus status from the catalog of TCR beta chain sequences, a statistical classification framework was built. In a later analysis, V and J genes were assigned by comparing TCR nucleotide sequences against IMGT/GENE-DB human TR gene sequences. A later analysis assigned CDR3 sequences and most-parsimonious VDJ recombination scenarios with the TCRdist pipeline. In a later analysis, each TCR beta chain was defined by its CDR3 amino acid sequence together with its V-gene family, and reads without a unique V-gene family were excluded. To address suspected cross-contamination and a sequencing artifact, a later analysis removed around 600 highly shared, low-generation-probability nucleotide sequences. A later analysis calculated a clonal expansion index for each public chain from normalized within-repertoire ranks of inferred template counts. In a later analysis, generation probabilities were computed with a VDJ recombination model fitted to out-of-frame rearrangements, and the resulting probabilities were checked against IGoR. In a later analysis, hypergeometric tests were used to score TCR-TCR, TCR-HLA and TCR-CMV co-occurrence, with a repertoire-size bias correction applied to TCR pairs. A later analysis estimated false discovery rates by permuting HLA or CMV assignments 20 times. In a later analysis, co-occurring TCRs were grouped with DBSCAN, and TCRdist sequence similarity was added when clustering was performed within HLA-allele-positive subsets. For co-occurrence clustering, repertoires with fewer than 30,000 or more than 120,000 public chains were excluded, along with roughly 5 repertoires with anomalous nucleotide sharing. TCRdb's version of the immuneACCESS table is confined to in-frame rearrangements and falls short of the full clone set. An unresolved V gene accounts for under half of the shortfall where checked; the remainder is of unknown origin. V, J and clone size are those of that table, while D and trimming were read from the DNA. The sample yields 150,000 to 200,000 clones; roughly 80% were counted once. The leading ten clones occupy about 4.9% of the sample.

The cohort was made up of several hundred healthy bone marrow donors. At the time of sampling, all cohort members were nominally healthy, though unrecorded immune exposures were likely present. The donor tested CMV seronegative and was one of the 352 seronegative cohort members. Every donor gave a peripheral blood sample, and the peripheral blood mononuclear cells from that sample were used for TCR beta sequencing. Genomic DNA extraction from the blood cell samples was performed with the Qiagen DNeasy Blood Extraction Kit. The sequenced sample was PBMCs. This receptor was taken from a male donor in good health and CMV-seronegative. The chain employs TRBV7-9 and TRBJ1-2; TRBD1 aligns with 7 central bases. The DNA is TGTGCCAGCAGCGAAAACAGGGGCTCGGGGTATGGCTACACCTTC. Protein translation: CASSENRGSGYGYTF.